This entry lists 32 T cell receptor beta chains sequenced from one sample in a study of blood T cell repertoires in COVID-19. Using immunoSEQ multiplex PCR, the repertoire was profiled, and TCRdb retains in-frame clones only, with some absent. Of roughly 160,000 clones listed, about 87% are singletons. The specimen was peripheral blood. The receptors stem from an older woman who had recovered from COVID-19.

This chain uses TRBV6-2 or TRBV6-3 with TRBJ2-5, with D maybe TRBD1 (6 bases). The CDR3 runs to 15 residues. V shed 5 bases and J shed 9 bases, with 22 bases lying between them. Germline CDR1 MNHEY, CDR2 SVGEGT. The CDR3: CASSLQRGMGVSQYF. CDR3 nucleotides: TGTGCCAGCAGTCTACAGAGGGGGATGGGGGTGTCCCAGTACTTC.

This clone has only one observation. The chain carries TRBV9 and TRBJ2-3, with 9 bases fitting TRBD2. The V gene's germline CDR1 is SGDLS and CDR2 YYNGEE. This CDR3 is 16 amino acids long. V shed 0 bases and J 4 bases; nucleotides not matched to a gene: 6. CDR3 in DNA: TGTGCCAGCAGCGTAGGGGTAGCGGGGGCCCCAGATACGCAGTATTTT. This encodes CASSVGVAGAPDTQYF.

Only a few counts were recorded for this clone. V and J are TRBV28 and TRBJ1-2; D is uncertain. This CDR3 is 12 amino acids long. V lost 5 bases, J lost 5 bases, and 9 bases lay in between. CDR1 is MDHEN, CDR2 SYDVKM, per germline. The CDR3 nucleotides are TGTGCCAGCAGTCGGGGAAGGTATGGCTACACCTTC. Its protein is CASSRGRYGYTF.

The chain links TRBV28 to TRBJ2-3, with 9 positions matching TRBD2. CDR3 length: 15 residues. The V and J ends lost 2 bases and 5 bases, in that order; junction bases with no gene match: 5. Per germline, CDR1 MDHEN and CDR2 SYDVKM. The CDR3 loop reads CASSLGGGARDTQYF. CDR3 nucleotides: TGTGCCAGCAGTTTAGGCGGGGGGGCACGAGATACGCAGTATTTT.

This clone was found once. This chain connects TRBV5-1 to TRBJ2-3; D possibly corresponds to TRBD1 (7 bases). Germline V lookup: CDR1 SGHRS, CDR2 YFSETQ. The CDR3 extends over 15 amino acids. With 0 bases removed from V and 5 bases from J, the gap between germline ends came to 13 bases. The CDR3 region is CASSLEQGRIDTQYF. CDR3 bases: TGCGCCAGCAGCTTGGAACAGGGGAGGATAGATACGCAGTATTTT.

The chain is built from TRBV6-6 and TRBJ2-2; TRBD1 aligns across 7 bases. The CDR3 is 15 amino acids. V was pared by 4 bases and J by 2 bases, with 4 bases of the junction left unmatched. Germline lookup yields CDR1 MNHNY and CDR2 SVGAGI (reference sequence). CDR3 loop: CASSSTGINTGELFF. The CDR3 DNA sequence: TGTGCCAGCAGTTCGACAGGGATAAACACCGGGGAGCTGTTTTTT.

V and J are TRBV28 and TRBJ2-3, with 9 bases matching TRBD2. The CDR3 has 14 residues. From germline, CDR1 is MDHEN and CDR2 SYDVKM. Germline trimming cut 6 bases from V and 0 bases from J; bases unmatched to any gene: 1. DNA for the CDR3: TGTGCCAGCAGCGCGGGGGGGAGCACAGATACGCAGTATTTT. Amino acid sequence: CASSAGGSTDTQYF.

The chain has TRBV7-6 and TRBJ2-3; TRBD1 aligns across 9 bases. V trimming: 2 bases; J trimming: 10 bases; junction bases outside the gene matches: 28. This CDR3 has 21 amino acids. Germline lookup yields CDR1 SGHVS and CDR2 FNYEAQ. This CDR3 is CASSLRPPGQGTPWSRGAQYF. The DNA for the CDR3 is TGTGCCAGCAGCTTACGCCCCCCCGGACAGGGGACACCTTGGTCCCGAGGTGCGCAGTATTTT.

This sequence joins TRBV7-9 and TRBJ2-7, with D hard to call. The CDR3 runs 13 residues. Trimming took 4 bases from V and 6 from J, leaving 13 bases between them. Looked up from germline, CDR1 is SEHNR and CDR2 is FQNEAQ (reference sequence). The CDR3 DNA reads as TGTGCCAGCAGCTCCGGAACCCAGGCCGAGCAGTACTTC. Amino acids: CASSSGTQAEQYF.

The chain is built from TRBV3-1 (or the pseudogene TRBV3-2) and TRBJ2-2; 14 bases agree with TRBD2. Losses at the gene ends were 5 bases for V and 0 bases for J; bases not matched to a gene: 5. This CDR3 spans 18 amino acids. Germline V gene data show CDR1 as LGHDT and CDR2 as YNNKEL (reference sequence). For the CDR3, the DNA is TGTGCCAGCAGCGGGACTAGCGGGGGACCAGCGAACACCGGGGAGCTGTTTTTT. Translated: CASSGTSGGPANTGELFF.

V and J are TRBV2 and TRBJ2-1; 8 bases match TRBD1. The V gene's germline CDR1 is SNHLY and CDR2 FYNNEI. This CDR3 spans 15 amino acids. With 7 bases clipped from V and 3 bases from J, the junction kept 8 bases outside the gene matches. The CDR3 region has the DNA TGTGCCAGCACCCCCGGGACAGGAGGCTACAATGAGCAGTTCTTC. Its translation is CASTPGTGGYNEQFF. Combining the CDR3 with reference TRBV2 and TRBJ2-1 gives the whole variable domain EPEVTQTPSHQVTQMGQEVILRCVPISNHLYFYWYRQILGQKVEFLVSFYNNEISEKSEIFDDQFSVERPDGSNFTLKIRSTKLEDSAMYFCASTPGTGGYNEQFFGPGTRLTVL.

The genes are TRBV9 and TRBJ2-3; 8 positions agree with TRBD1. CDR3 length equals 16 residues. Germline V CDR1 and CDR2: SGDLS, YYNGEE. V shed 3 bases, J shed 1 base, and the junction held 7 bases outside the gene matches. CDR3 protein: CASSAWTGLRTDTQYF. The CDR3 DNA sequence: TGTGCCAGCAGCGCCTGGACAGGGCTCCGCACAGATACGCAGTATTTT.

V gene TRBV6-5 combines with J gene TRBJ1-5, with TRBD1 identical over 10 bases. Germline assignment: CDR1 MNHEY and CDR2 SVGAGI. After removal of 6 bases from V and 6 bases from J, the junction contained 5 bases not matched to a gene. There are 14 residues in the CDR3. CDR3 amino acids: CASSRQGAVQPQHF. The CDR3 DNA sequence: TGTGCCAGCAGCCGACAGGGGGCCGTTCAGCCCCAGCATTTT.

The genes are TRBV5-1 and TRBJ2-3; TRBD2 matches 9 bases. Trimming took 1 base from V and 1 from J; bases not matched to a gene: 4. The CDR3 sequence is 16 residues long. Germline V gives CDR1 SGHRS, CDR2 YFSETQ. This CDR3 reads CASSLRPSGGTDTQYF. The CDR3 region has the DNA TGCGCCAGCAGCTTGCGTCCTAGCGGGGGCACAGATACGCAGTATTTT.

This clone appeared once. The chain recombines TRBV5-6 with TRBJ2-7, with D maybe TRBD2 (5 bases). This CDR3 contains 15 residues. The germline V gene encodes CDR1 SGHDT and CDR2 YYEEEE. Trimming left V 4 bases short and J 0 bases short, with 14 bases between. This chain's CDR3 is CASSQTGFASYEQYF. DNA for the CDR3: TGTGCCAGCAGCCAGACGGGATTTGCCTCCTACGAGCAGTACTTC.

The V and J genes are TRBV3-1 (or the pseudogene TRBV3-2) and TRBJ1-4; 8 nucleotides agree with TRBD1. CDR1 LGHDT and CDR2 YNNKEL come from the germline V gene (reference sequence). V dropped 6 bases and J dropped 0; count of bases not matched to a gene: 3. The CDR3 extends over 15 amino acids. This chain's CDR3 is CASRLTGATNEKLFF. CDR3 nucleotides: TGTGCCAGCAGACTGACAGGGGCAACTAATGAAAAACTGTTTTTT.

The genes are TRBV7-8 and TRBJ2-2, with a possible D match to TRBD1 (6 bases). CDR3 length equals 13 residues. CDR1 and CDR2 from the germline V gene are SGHVS and FQNEAQ. V lost 5 bases and J 3 bases, leaving 7 bases between the germline ends. The CDR3 DNA reads as TGTGCCAGCAGCCAGGGGTACACCGGGGAGCTGTTTTTT. It translates to CASSQGYTGELFF. The full variable domain, in which reference TRBV7-8 and TRBJ2-2 provide the parts outside the CDR3, is GAGVSQSPRYKVAKRGQDVALRCDPISGHVSLFWYQQALGQGPEFLTYFQNEAQLDKSGLPSDRFFAERPEGSVSTLKIQRTQQEDSAVYLCASSQGYTGELFFGEGSRLTVL.

The CDR3 loop reads CASSPSRDRGDRETQYF. The CDR3, as DNA: TGTGCCAGCTCACCCTCTCGGGACAGGGGGGACCGAGAGACCCAGTACTTC. The rearrangement uses TRBV18 and TRBJ2-5, with 11 bases that match TRBD1. V lost 3 bases to trimming and J lost 4 bases; unmatched junction nucleotides: 10. CDR1 and CDR2 (germline): KGHSH, LQKENI. The CDR3 has 17 amino acids.

The V and J genes are TRBV7-2 and TRBJ2-7, with TRBD1 matching 8 bases. This CDR3 is 15 amino acids long. Per the germline V gene, CDR1 is SGHTA and CDR2 is FQGNSA. V gave up 5 bases and J gave up 2 bases; unmatched junction bases: 8. CDR3 coding DNA: TGTGCCAGCAGCACAACCCGGACAGGGACCTACGAGCAGTACTTC. It encodes CASSTTRTGTYEQYF.

The gene calls are TRBV5-6 and TRBJ2-3, with D possibly being TRBD2 (6 bases). CDR1 and CDR2 (germline): SGHDT, YYEEEE. The V and J ends lost 1 base and 9 bases respectively, with 18 bases between them. The CDR3 covers 15 residues. The CDR3 bases are TGTGCCAGCAGCTTGTATCTGCGGGGAGGAGGCACGCAGTATTTT. Translating gives CASSLYLRGGGTQYF.

The chain recombines TRBV11-2 with TRBJ1-2, with TRBD1 matching over 8 bases. There are 16 residues in the CDR3. Trimming cost V 5 bases and J 3 bases; bases outside gene matches: 11. Germline V gene lookup returns CDR1 SGHAT and CDR2 FQNNGV. CDR3: CASSPGQGQVHYGYTF. CDR3 nucleotides: TGTGCCAGCAGCCCCGGACAGGGCCAGGTTCACTATGGCTACACCTTC.

This chain connects TRBV28 to TRBJ1-1; D is uncertain. The ends were cut back, 6 bases at V and 0 bases at J, with 11 bases in the middle. Germline V gene data show CDR1 as MDHEN and CDR2 as SYDVKM. This CDR3 has 14 amino acids. The CDR3 protein is CASRRAYLNTEAFF. CDR3 DNA sequence: TGTGCCAGCAGGAGGGCCTATTTGAACACTGAAGCTTTCTTT.

V usage is TRBV9 and J usage is TRBJ2-6; D possibly corresponds to TRBD1 (6 bases). CDR3 length equals 15 residues. CDR1 SGDLS and CDR2 YYNGEE come from the germline V gene. V was shortened by 3 bases and J by 0 bases, with 7 bases between the two germline ends. CDR3 in DNA: TGTGCCAGCAGCGCAGGGGACTCTGGGGCCAACGTCCTGACTTTC. It is translated as CASSAGDSGANVLTF.

This chain links TRBV21-1 with TRBJ2-7; the table's D call of TRBD2 was not tested on the DNA. TRBV21-1 is noted as a pseudogene. This CDR3 is built from 15 residues. CDR3 amino acids: CASSKSGDPSYEQYF. The CDR3 DNA is TGTGCCAGCAGCAAGAGCGGGGACCCTTCCTACGAGCAGTACTTC.

This chain uses TRBV29-1 with TRBJ2-5; 8 nucleotides line up with TRBD1. CDR3 length equals 15 residues. Germline values: CDR1 SQVTM, CDR2 ANQGSEA. V gave up 4 bases and J gave up 1 base; unmatched junction bases: 8. CDR3 sequence (DNA): TGCAGCGTTGTGGGACAGGAATTACGCCAAGAGACCCAGTACTTC. This gives the protein CSVVGQELRQETQYF.

V and J are TRBV29-1 and TRBJ2-7; D not resolved. V was cut by 5 bases and J by 0 bases, with 8 bases left in between. Germline V gene lookup returns CDR1 SQVTM and CDR2 ANQGSEA. The CDR3 totals 12 residues. The CDR3 sequence is CSVQRSSYEQYF. DNA for the CDR3: TGCAGCGTTCAACGTAGCTCCTACGAGCAGTACTTC.

The rearrangement joins TRBV27 to TRBJ1-4, with D possibly TRBD1 on 5 matching bases. The CDR3 is 12 amino acids. CDR1 is MNHEY and CDR2 is SMNVEV in the germline V gene (reference sequence). V gave up 1 base and J gave up 10 bases, with 7 bases separating them. CDR3 protein: CASSLLGGKLFF. The DNA for the CDR3 is TGTGCCAGCAGTTTATTGGGGGGAAAACTGTTTTTT.

V and J are TRBV29-1 and TRBJ1-2; D ambiguous. The CDR3 length is 11 residues. V was trimmed by 7 bases and J by 8 bases, leaving 14 bases between them. Germline values: CDR1 SQVTM, CDR2 ANQGSEA. This chain's CDR3 is CSGAEGGGYTF. The CDR3 nucleotides read TGCAGCGGCGCGGAGGGAGGCGGCTACACCTTC.

The CDR3 is CAKKDWVGYGYTF. The CDR3 region has the DNA TGTGCCAAGAAGGACTGGGTTGGGTATGGCTACACCTTC. The chain is built from TRBV24-1 and TRBJ1-2; D unclear. Deletions cut 11 bases from V and 5 bases from J, with 17 bases between. The CDR3 has 13 residues. Germline V lookup: CDR1 KGHDR, CDR2 SFDVKD.

The V gene is TRBV14, the J gene TRBJ2-7; D possibly corresponds to TRBD1 (6 bases). V lost 1 base and J lost 3, with 10 bases in between. Germline-derived CDR1 and CDR2 are SGHDN and FVKESK. CDR3 length: 14 amino acids. Here the CDR3 DNA reads TGTGCCAGCAGCCAAGGCCAGGGGAACTACGAGCAGTACTTC. Amino acids: CASSQGQGNYEQYF.

V and J are TRBV7-9 and TRBJ1-4; D unclear. In germline, CDR1 is SEHNR, CDR2 FQNEAQ (reference sequence). There are 14 residues in the CDR3. Trimming removed 3 bases at V and 7 bases at J, with 12 bases between. The CDR3 is CASSLEGYGEKLFF. The CDR3 DNA reads TGTGCCAGCAGCTTGGAGGGTTATGGTGAAAAACTGTTTTTT.

The V call is TRBV3-1 (or the pseudogene TRBV3-2), the J call TRBJ1-2, with 7 bases fitting TRBD1. CDR1 and CDR2 (germline): LGHDT, YNNKEL (reference sequence). Trimming at V came to 2 bases and at J to 4 bases, leaving 10 bases not matched to a gene. This CDR3 has 16 amino acids. CDR3 residues: CASSQLEGARGYGYTF. The CDR3 bases are TGTGCCAGCAGCCAACTAGAGGGGGCGCGTGGCTATGGCTACACCTTC.